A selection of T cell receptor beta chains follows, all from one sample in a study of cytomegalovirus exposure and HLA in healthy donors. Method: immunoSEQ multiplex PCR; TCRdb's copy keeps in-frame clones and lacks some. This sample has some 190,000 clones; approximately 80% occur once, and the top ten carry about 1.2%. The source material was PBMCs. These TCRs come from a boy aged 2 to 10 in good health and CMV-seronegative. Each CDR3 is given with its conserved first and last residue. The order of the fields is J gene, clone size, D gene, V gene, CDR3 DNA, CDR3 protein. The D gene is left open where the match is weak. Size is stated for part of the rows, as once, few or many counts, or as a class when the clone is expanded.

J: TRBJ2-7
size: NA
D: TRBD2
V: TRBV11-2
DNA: TGTGCCAGCAGTTCGAATAGCGGGCCACTCTCCTACGAGCAGTACTTC
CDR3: CASSSNSGPLSYEQYF

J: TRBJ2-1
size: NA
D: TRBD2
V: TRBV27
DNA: TGTGCCAGCAGCTACAAGACTAGCGGGGGGTACAATGAGCAGTTCTTC
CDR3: CASSYKTSGGYNEQFF

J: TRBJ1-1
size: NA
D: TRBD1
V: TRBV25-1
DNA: TGTGCCAGCCAGGACAGGGAGAACACTGAAGCTTTCTTT
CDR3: CASQDRENTEAFF

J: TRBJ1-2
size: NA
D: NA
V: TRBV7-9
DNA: TGTGCCAGCAGCTTAGCGCCTGGGACACCCTGGAGCTACACCTTC
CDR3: CASSLAPGTPWSYTF

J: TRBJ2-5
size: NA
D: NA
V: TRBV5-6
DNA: TGTGCCAGCAGCCCACGGTGGAGGGAGACCCAGTACTTC
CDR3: CASSPRWRETQYF

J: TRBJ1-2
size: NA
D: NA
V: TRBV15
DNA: TGTGCCACCAGCAGAGATCTCGGTGGCTACACCTTC
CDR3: CATSRDLGGYTF

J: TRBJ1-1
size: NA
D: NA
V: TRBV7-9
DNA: TGTGCCAGCAGCTTAGTTGGGGGAGGGAACACTGAAGCTTTCTTT
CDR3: CASSLVGGGNTEAFF

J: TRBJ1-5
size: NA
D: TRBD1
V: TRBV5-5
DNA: TGTGCCAGCAGCTCCGGGACAGGGAACAATCAGCCCCAGCATTTT
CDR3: CASSSGTGNNQPQHF

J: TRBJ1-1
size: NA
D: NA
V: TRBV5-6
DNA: TGTGCCAGCAGCTTAGGTGAAGCGACTGAAGCTTTCTTT
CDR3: CASSLGEATEAFF

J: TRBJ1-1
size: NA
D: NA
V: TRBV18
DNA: TGTGCCAGCTCACCGGGACAATCTGAAGCTTTCTTT
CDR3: CASSPGQSEAFF

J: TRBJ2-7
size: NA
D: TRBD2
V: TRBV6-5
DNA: TGTGCCAGCAGGCTCAGCGGGGGGCAACTCTACGAGCAGTACTTC
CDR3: CASRLSGGQLYEQYF

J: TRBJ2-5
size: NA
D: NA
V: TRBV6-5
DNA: TGTGCCAGCGGGCTAGCAGGAGAGACCCAGTACTTC
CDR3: CASGLAGETQYF

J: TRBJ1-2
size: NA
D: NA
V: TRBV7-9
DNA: TGTGCCAGCCGAGGACGGGGACTAACCAACTATGGCTACACCTTC
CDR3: CASRGRGLTNYGYTF

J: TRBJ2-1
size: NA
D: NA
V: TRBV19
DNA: TGTGCCAGTAGTATAGAGACAGTGAGCTCCTACAATGAGCAGTTCTTC
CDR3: CASSIETVSSYNEQFF

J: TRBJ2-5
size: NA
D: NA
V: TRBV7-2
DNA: TGTGCCAGCAGCTTAGGTGGTAGCATGGAGACCCAGTACTTC
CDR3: CASSLGGSMETQYF

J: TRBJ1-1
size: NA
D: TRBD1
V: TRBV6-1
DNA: TGTGCCAGCACCGCAGGGGGCTGGGACACTGAAGCTTTCTTT
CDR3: CASTAGGWDTEAFF

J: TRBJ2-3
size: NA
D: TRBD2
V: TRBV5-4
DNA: TGTGCCAGCAGCTCAAAGAGAACATCGGGAGGGTTTATGCAGTATTTT
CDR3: CASSSKRTSGGFMQYF

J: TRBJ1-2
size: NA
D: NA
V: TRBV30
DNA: TGTGCCTGGAGTCAGGACACTTATGGCTACACCTTC
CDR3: CAWSQDTYGYTF

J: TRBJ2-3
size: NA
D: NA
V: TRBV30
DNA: TGTGCCTGGAGTGAGGGGCGAAACACAGATACGCAGTATTTT
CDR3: CAWSEGRNTDTQYF

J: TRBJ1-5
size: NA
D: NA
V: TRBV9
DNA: TGTGCCAGCAGCGTAGATGACGAGGGGCCCCAGCATTTT
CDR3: CASSVDDEGPQHF

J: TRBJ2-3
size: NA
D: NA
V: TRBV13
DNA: TGTGCCAGCAGCTTAGGGTCCGCGGATACGCAGTATTTT
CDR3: CASSLGSADTQYF

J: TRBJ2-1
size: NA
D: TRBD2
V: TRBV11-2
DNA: TGTGCCAGCAGCTTAGGGGGACTAGACATGCGGTTCTTC
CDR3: CASSLGGLDMRFF

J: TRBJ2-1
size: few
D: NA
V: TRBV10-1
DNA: TGCGCCAGCAGTGTAGTCAGCCCCGGAGGGCATGAGCAGTTCTTC
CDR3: CASSVVSPGGHEQFF

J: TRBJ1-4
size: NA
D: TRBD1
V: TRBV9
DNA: TGTGCCAGCAGCCCCTGGACAGGGGAGGATGAAAAACTGTTTTTT
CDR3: CASSPWTGEDEKLFF

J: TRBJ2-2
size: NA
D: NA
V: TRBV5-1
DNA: TGCGCCAGCAGCTTGGAAGGGGGCGGGGAGCTGTTTTTT
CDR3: CASSLEGGGELFF

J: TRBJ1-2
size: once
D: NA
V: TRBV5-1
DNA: TGCGCCAGCAGCACCGGGGGGGGGAGGGACTATGGCTACACCTTC
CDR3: CASSTGGGRDYGYTF

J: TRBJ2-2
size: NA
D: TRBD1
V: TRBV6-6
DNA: TGTGCCAGCAGATTCCCGGGACAGGGCACCGGGGAGCTGTTTTTT
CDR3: CASRFPGQGTGELFF

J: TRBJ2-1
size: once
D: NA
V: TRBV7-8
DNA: TGTGCCAGCAGCTTAGTATATTTTGATGAGCAGTTCTTC
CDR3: CASSLVYFDEQFF

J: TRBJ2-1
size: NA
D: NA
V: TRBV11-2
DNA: TGTGCCAGCGCCTGGGAGGCCAATGAGCAGTTCTTC
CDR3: CASAWEANEQFF

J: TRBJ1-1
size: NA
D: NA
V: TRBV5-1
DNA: TGCGCCAGCAGCTTGGGGACTCAGAGGGACACTGAAGCTTTCTTT
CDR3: CASSLGTQRDTEAFF

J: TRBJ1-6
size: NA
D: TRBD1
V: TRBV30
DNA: TGTGCCTGGAGTGGGGGACAGCAGGGGCAGGGGGCTAATTCACCCCTCCACTTT
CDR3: CAWSGGQQGQGANSPLHF

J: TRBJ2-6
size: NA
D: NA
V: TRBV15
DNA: TGTGCCACCAGCAGAGACAGGTCCTCTGGGGCCAACGTCCTGACTTTC
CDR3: CATSRDRSSGANVLTF